Described below is a single TCR beta chain sequence and its context. Its cognate antigen is unknown. The sample comes from a study of T cell repertoires in cytomegalovirus infection. TCRdb reprocessed the reads via MiXCR and lists one record per CDR3 protein. The sample comprises 600,000 to 700,000 distinct CDR3 sequences, roughly a third of which are singletons, and 15% to 20% rests with the top ten. The junction had 12 bases not matched to a gene; V was cut back by 5 bases and J by 2 bases. Germline CDR1 reads SGHVS; CDR2 reads FNYEAQ. The CDR3 is made up of 18 amino acids. The rearrangement uses TRBV7-6 and TRBJ2-1; 10 bases agree with TRBD2. This clonotype was sampled from a human donor in good health (CMV status not recorded). Some clones in this sample may be carry-over from other donors' samples. Specimen: cultured PBMCs, collected from culture after CMV antigen stimulation. The CDR3 nucleotides are TGTGCCAGCAGCCCGGTCAGGGGTAGCGGGAGGACCTACAATGAGCAGTTCTTC. It translates to CASSPVRGSGRTYNEQFF. Full variable domain (remainder filled in from reference TRBV7-6 and TRBJ2-1): GAGVSQSPRYKVTKRGQDVALRCDPISGHVSLYWYRQALGQGPEFLTYFNYEAQQDKSGLPNDRFSAERPEGSISTLTIQRTEQRDSAMYRCASSPVRGSGRTYNEQFFGPGTRLTVL.